These 8 T cell receptor beta chains share one sample of origin, sequenced in a study of T cell changes during pregnancy in multiple sclerosis. The repertoire was sequenced with immunoSEQ multiplex PCR; TCRdb's copy has only in-frame clones and lacks some. The top ten clones hold over 1.5% of a sample with fewer than 140,000 clones, more than 80% of them seen once. Sample: peripheral blood, taken before pregnancy. The receptors were sampled from a female donor with multiple sclerosis, enrolled in a pregnancy study.

The chain recombines TRBV5-6 with TRBJ1-5; the match to TRBD1 covers 9 bases. The CDR3 runs 14 residues. Germline lookup yields CDR1 SGHDT and CDR2 YYEEEE. The ends lost 4 bases at V and 3 bases at J; junction bases unmatched: 2. This CDR3 reads CASSGDRDNQPQHF. The CDR3 DNA reads TGTGCCAGCAGCGGGGACAGGGACAATCAGCCCCAGCATTTT.

The V and J genes are TRBV30 and TRBJ1-5, with TRBD1 matching 10 bases. Germline assignment: CDR1 GTSNPN and CDR2 SVGIG (reference sequence). Unmatched junction bases numbered 5, after V lost 4 bases and J lost 5 bases. This CDR3 comprises 14 residues. The CDR3 region is CAWNTGTGDQPQHF. CDR3 nucleotides: TGTGCCTGGAACACCGGGACAGGGGATCAGCCCCAGCATTTT.

The chain combines TRBV6-6 with TRBJ2-7, with TRBD1 matching over 8 bases. Germline CDR1 and CDR2: MNHNY and SVGAGI (reference sequence). Unmatched junction bases numbered 7, after V lost 6 bases and J lost 3 bases. This CDR3 has 14 residues. The CDR3: CASSRTGQNYEQYF. CDR3 bases: TGTGCCAGCAGCCGGACAGGGCAGAACTACGAGCAGTACTTC.

The chain couples TRBV11-2 to TRBJ2-7, with D maybe TRBD1 (6 bases). V gave up 5 bases and J gave up 4 bases, with 12 bases separating them. Germline V lookup: CDR1 SGHAT, CDR2 FQNNGV. The CDR3 extends over 13 amino acids. The DNA of the CDR3 is TGTGCCAGCAGCACGGGACATTGGTACGAGCAGTACTTC. Its protein product is CASSTGHWYEQYF.

The chain is built from TRBV19 and TRBJ2-7; tentative D call: TRBD2 (6 bases). Germline V lookup: CDR1 LNHDA, CDR2 SQIVND (reference sequence). The CDR3 consists of 16 residues. V dropped 2 bases and J dropped 2 bases, with 16 bases sitting between them. CDR3 region: CASSIYLSGETYEQYF. The CDR3 DNA reads TGTGCCAGTAGTATATATCTTAGCGGTGAGACCTACGAGCAGTACTTC. The full variable domain, its missing parts supplied by reference TRBV19 and TRBJ2-7, is DGGITQSPKYLFRKEGQNVTLSCEQNLNHDAMYWYRQDPGQGLRLIYYSQIVNDFQKGDIAEGYSVSREKKESFPLTVTSAQKNPTAFYLCASSIYLSGETYEQYFGPGTRLTVT.

V usage is TRBV6-1 and J usage is TRBJ2-3; a weak D match, TRBD2 (5 bases). The germline V and J ends were trimmed by 4 bases and 0 bases, with 11 bases remaining between them. The CDR3 is made up of 15 amino acids. Germline V gives CDR1 MNHNS, CDR2 SASEGT. The CDR3 protein is CASSALGLSTDTQYF. CDR3 coding DNA: TGTGCCAGCAGTGCACTAGGATTAAGCACAGATACGCAGTATTTT.

This clone has just one count. The chain couples TRBV11-2 to TRBJ2-5; TRBD2 agrees at 12 bases. This CDR3 comprises 15 residues. Germline lookup yields CDR1 SGHAT and CDR2 FQNNGV. Germline trimming cut 8 bases from V and 4 bases from J; bases unmatched to any gene: 8. As DNA, the CDR3 is TGTGCCAGCCGCGAGGGACTAGCGGGCGTAGAGACCCAGTACTTC. It specifies CASREGLAGVETQYF.

This clone has a single count. The rearrangement uses TRBV19 and TRBJ1-4; 7 bases line up with TRBD1. This CDR3 is 16 amino acids long. Looked up from germline, CDR1 is LNHDA and CDR2 is SQIVND (reference sequence). After removal of 6 bases from V and 4 bases from J, the junction contained 11 bases not matched to a gene. CDR3 coding DNA: TGTGCCAGTAGGAATTTCGGTGGACAGGATAATGAAAAACTGTTTTTT. Translation gives CASRNFGGQDNEKLFF.